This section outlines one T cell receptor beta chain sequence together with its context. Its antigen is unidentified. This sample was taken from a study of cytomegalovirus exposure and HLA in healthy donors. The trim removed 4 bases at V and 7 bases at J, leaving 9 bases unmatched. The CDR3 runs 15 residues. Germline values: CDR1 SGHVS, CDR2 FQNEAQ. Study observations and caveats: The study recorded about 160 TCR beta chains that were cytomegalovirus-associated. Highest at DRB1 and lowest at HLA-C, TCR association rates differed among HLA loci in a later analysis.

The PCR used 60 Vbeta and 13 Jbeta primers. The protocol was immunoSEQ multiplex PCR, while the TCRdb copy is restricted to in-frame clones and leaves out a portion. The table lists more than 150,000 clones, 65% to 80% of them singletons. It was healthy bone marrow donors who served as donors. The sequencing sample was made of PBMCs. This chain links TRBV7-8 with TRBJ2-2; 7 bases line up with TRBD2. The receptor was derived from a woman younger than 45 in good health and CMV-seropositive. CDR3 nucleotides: TGTGCCAGCAGCTCGCGAGTAGGGAGGGTCGGGGAGCTGTTTTTT. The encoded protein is CASSSRVGRVGELFF.